Sequencing of this T cell receptor (beta chain) was carried out in a study of cytomegalovirus exposure and HLA in healthy donors. Findings and limits, study-wide: A later analysis linked a missense DCLRE1C variant to TCR beta V- and J-gene trimming.

On this clone: Its specificity is not known.

V gave up 0 bases and J gave up 0 bases, with 13 bases separating them. Germline-derived CDR1 and CDR2 are SGHRS and YFSETQ. There are 18 residues in the CDR3. The PCR used 60 Vbeta and 13 Jbeta primers. Sequenced by immunoSEQ multiplex PCR; TCRdb stores in-frame clones only, minus some. The sample holds roughly 180,000 clones, roughly 88% seen once. This receptor was obtained from a girl aged 2 to 10 in good health and CMV-seropositive. V and J are TRBV5-1 and TRBJ2-6, with unresolved D. Material: PBMCs. As DNA, the CDR3 is TGCGCCAGCAGCTTGGGGGCAGCCCCGTCCTCTGGGGCCAACGTCCTGACTTTC. Its protein product is CASSLGAAPSSGANVLTF.